Each of the 30 T cell receptor beta chains below was sequenced from the same sample in a study of OX40 agonist ivuxolimab in advanced cancers. The data were produced by immunoSEQ multiplex PCR, yet TCRdb's version contains in-frame clones alone and is incomplete. This table holds about 78,000 clones, under 90% found once. Here the sequenced sample was CD4+ or CD8+ T cells sorted from blood, taken in a trial of the OX40 agonist ivuxolimab. These receptors came from an adult with an advanced solid tumor such as melanoma, head and neck, liver or kidney cancer.

This clone was observed once. The rearrangement links TRBV7-2 to TRBJ2-1; TRBD1 is a possible D gene (5 bases). Germline lookup yields CDR1 SGHTA and CDR2 FQGNSA. CDR3 size: 18 residues. Trimming removed 5 bases from V and 0 bases from J, with 20 bases in between. CDR3 DNA: TGTGCCAGCAGCCCTCCAGGGCTAAGACAAAGCTCCTACAATGAGCAGTTCTTC. As protein: CASSPPGLRQSSYNEQFF. Full variable domain (remainder filled in from reference TRBV7-2 and TRBJ2-1): GAGVSQSPSNKVTEKGKDVELRCDPISGHTALYWYRQSLGQGLEFLIYFQGNSAPDKSGLPSDRFSAERTGGSVSTLTIQRTQQEDSAVYLCASSPPGLRQSSYNEQFFGPGTRLTVL.

The chain couples TRBV5-5 to TRBJ1-2; perhaps TRBD1 as D (5 bases). The CDR3 has 18 amino acids. The germline V gene has CDR1 SGHKS and CDR2 YYEKEE (reference sequence). The V end lost 0 bases, the J end lost 2 bases, and 20 bases lay between the germline ends. In DNA form, the CDR3 reads TGTGCCAGCAGCTTGGCCGCCAGGGTGAATATTGGGAACTATGGCTACACCTTC. Protein: CASSLAARVNIGNYGYTF.

The CDR3 sequence is CASSEPGSSLQFF. The CDR3 DNA is TGTGCCAGCAGTGAACCAGGGAGCAGCTTACAGTTCTTC. The rearrangement joins TRBV6-1 to TRBJ2-1; either TRBD1 or TRBD2 may supply D (5 bases each). Trimming left V 2 bases short and J 13 bases short, with 15 bases between. Germline loops: CDR1 MNHNS, CDR2 SASEGT. The CDR3 extends over 13 amino acids.

This clone was found a few times. This chain uses TRBV5-1 with TRBJ1-4; 8 positions match TRBD1. This CDR3 comprises 14 residues. Germline trimming cut 3 bases from V and 3 bases from J; bases unmatched to any gene: 1. CDR1 and CDR2 (germline): SGHRS, YFSETQ. The CDR3 here is CASSWTGSNEKLFF. CDR3 nucleotide sequence: TGCGCCAGCAGCTGGACAGGGTCTAATGAAAAACTGTTTTTT.

This clone was seen once. V gene TRBV27 combines with J gene TRBJ2-6; unclear D gene. The V gene's germline CDR1 is MNHEY and CDR2 SMNVEV (reference sequence). The CDR3 loop spans 18 amino acids. Trimming stripped 2 bases from V and 0 bases from J, with 14 bases between. CDR3 nucleotides: TGTGCCAGCAGTTTAAAAGGACGGACGAGCTCTGGGGCCAACGTCCTGACTTTC. Encoded protein: CASSLKGRTSSGANVLTF.

This CDR3 is CASRHSGGYTF. In DNA, the CDR3 is TGTGCCAGCCGACATTCGGGGGGCTACACCTTC. J is TRBJ1-2 and V is TRBV5-6, with unresolved D. V dropped 7 bases and J dropped 8 bases, with 12 bases sitting between them. The V gene's germline CDR1 is SGHDT and CDR2 YYEEEE. The CDR3 extends over 11 amino acids.

The chain couples TRBV6-5 to TRBJ1-3; D is ambiguous. Trimming pared 2 bases from V and 2 bases from J, leaving 13 bases between. Looked up from germline, CDR1 is MNHEY and CDR2 is SVGAGI. This CDR3 spans 16 amino acids. The CDR3 sequence is CASSYRDPGAGNTIYF. The DNA of the CDR3 is TGTGCCAGCAGTTACCGCGACCCGGGAGCTGGAAACACCATATATTTT.

This chain connects TRBV13 to TRBJ2-3; no clear D gene. Germline V gene lookup returns CDR1 PRHDT and CDR2 FYEKMQ (reference sequence). V was shortened by 1 base and J by 6 bases, with 5 bases between the two germline ends. The length of the CDR3 is 12 residues. DNA of the CDR3: TGTGCCAGCAGCTTAGAGGAGGATACGCAGTATTTT. This gives the protein CASSLEEDTQYF.

The chain has TRBV5-1 and TRBJ1-6; 7 positions agree with TRBD1. This CDR3 region has 13 residues. Germline V gene data show CDR1 as SGHRS and CDR2 as YFSETQ. V lost 0 bases and J lost 10; bases outside the gene matches: 1. The CDR3 DNA is TGCGCCAGCAGCTTGGACAGGGGCTCACCCCTCCACTTT. Protein product: CASSLDRGSPLHF.

The CDR3 nucleotides are TGTGCCAGCACTCCTTCCAGGGATGGCTACACCTTC. Amino acids: CASTPSRDGYTF. V and J are TRBV6-1 and TRBJ1-2; D perhaps matches TRBD1 (5 bases). The germline V gene encodes CDR1 MNHNS and CDR2 SASEGT. V was shortened by 7 bases and J by 6 bases, with 12 bases between the two germline ends. The CDR3 consists of 12 residues.

This clone was seen a few times. This chain connects TRBV2 to TRBJ1-6; D is possibly TRBD1 (5 bases). The CDR3 runs 15 residues. Germline-derived CDR1 and CDR2 are SNHLY and FYNNEI. The V end was cut by 2 bases, the J end by 6 bases, with 11 bases between. This CDR3 reads CASSEKGKGNSPLHF. The DNA for the CDR3 is TGTGCCAGCAGTGAAAAGGGGAAGGGTAATTCACCCCTCCACTTT.

The genes are TRBV19 and TRBJ1-2; D gene uncertain. Between the trimmed V and J ends, which lost 7 bases and 6 bases, there was a span of 12 bases. The V gene's germline CDR1 is LNHDA and CDR2 SQIVND (reference sequence). This CDR3 region has 12 residues. The CDR3 reads CASTDKWHGYTF. The CDR3 coding sequence is TGTGCCAGTACCGATAAATGGCATGGCTACACCTTC.

The chain carries TRBV15 and TRBJ1-5; tentatively, D is TRBD1 (5 bases). The CDR3 runs 15 residues. Germline V lookup: CDR1 LNHNV, CDR2 YYDKDF (reference sequence). Trimming left V 3 bases short and J 4 bases short, with 13 bases between. The DNA for the CDR3 is TGTGCCACCAGCAGGCGCCCGGGGCAGAATCAGCCCCAGCATTTT. This encodes CATSRRPGQNQPQHF.

The genes are TRBV9 and TRBJ2-7; 9 nucleotides align to TRBD1. With 3 bases clipped from V and 2 bases from J, the junction kept 3 bases outside the gene matches. CDR1 SGDLS and CDR2 YYNGEE come from the germline V gene. The CDR3 is made up of 14 amino acids. Written as DNA, the CDR3 is TGTGCCAGCAGCGGAGGACAGGGGCCCTACGAGCAGTACTTC. It translates to CASSGGQGPYEQYF.

For this clone: This sample also contains other DNA sequences that code for the same CDR3. The V call is TRBV7-2, the J call TRBJ2-5; no clear D gene. Germline V gene data show CDR1 as SGHTA and CDR2 as FQGNSA. V lost 3 bases to trimming and J lost 5 bases, with 7 bases between them. The CDR3 totals 12 residues. The CDR3 sequence is CASSFGQETQYF. In DNA, the CDR3 is TGTGCCAGCAGCTTCGGGCAGGAGACCCAGTACTTC. The full variable domain, with the rest looked up from reference TRBV7-2 and TRBJ2-5, is GAGVSQSPSNKVTEKGKDVELRCDPISGHTALYWYRQSLGQGLEFLIYFQGNSAPDKSGLPSDRFSAERTGGSVSTLTIQRTQQEDSAVYLCASSFGQETQYFGPGTRLLVL.

This clone was seen a few times. J is TRBJ1-1 and V is TRBV18; D is undetermined. The CDR3 has 14 residues. V was clipped by 3 bases and J by 1 base, with 9 bases between them. CDR1 is KGHSH and CDR2 is LQKENI in the germline V gene. For the CDR3, the DNA is TGTGCCAGCTCACCCAGGACGCAGAACACTGAAGCTTTCTTT. This sequence encodes CASSPRTQNTEAFF.

V gene TRBV7-9 combines with J gene TRBJ2-3, with TRBD2 matching 9 bases. Trimming took 1 base from V and 2 from J; bases not matched to a gene: 4. Looked up from germline, CDR1 is SEHNR and CDR2 is FQNEAQ (reference sequence). The CDR3 loop spans 16 amino acids. CDR3 residues: CASSLDSGGNTDTQYF. The CDR3, as DNA: TGTGCCAGCAGCTTAGATAGCGGGGGAAACACAGATACGCAGTATTTT.

This clone occurred once. The V and J genes are TRBV5-6 and TRBJ1-2; 8 bases map to TRBD1. J gave up 3 bases and V 4 bases, and 20 bases lay outside the gene matches. This CDR3 has 19 residues. Germline V gene sequence: CDR1 SGHDT, CDR2 YYEEEE. The CDR3 reads CASSPTKLDREVLDYGYTF. Written as DNA, the CDR3 is TGTGCCAGCAGCCCGACAAAGCTGGACAGGGAAGTACTTGACTATGGCTACACCTTC.

V gene TRBV7-8 combines with J gene TRBJ1-3, with unresolved D. The CDR3 is 17 residues long. Trimming left V 0 bases short and J 2 bases short, with 14 bases between. Germline V gene sequence: CDR1 SGHVS, CDR2 FQNEAQ. As DNA, the CDR3 is TGTGCCAGCAGCTTAGCTTTTGGGGTGCTGGCTGGAAACACCATATATTTT. This translates into CASSLAFGVLAGNTIYF. The entire variable domain, with the rest obtained from reference TRBV7-8 and TRBJ1-3, is as follows: GAGVSQSPRYKVAKRGQDVALRCDPISGHVSLFWYQQALGQGPEFLTYFQNEAQLDKSGLPSDRFFAERPEGSVSTLKIQRTQQEDSAVYLCASSLAFGVLAGNTIYFGEGSWLTVV.

The chain has TRBV6-5 and TRBJ1-5; D uncertain. Germline CDR1 reads MNHEY; CDR2 reads SVGAGI. The length of the CDR3 is 14 residues. The ends were cut back, 5 bases at V and 0 bases at J, with 8 bases in the middle. The CDR3 is CASSPTSSNQPQHF. The CDR3 nucleotides read TGTGCCAGCAGTCCGACCTCTAGCAATCAGCCCCAGCATTTT.

The chain links TRBV6-4 to TRBJ2-3; 10 bases map to TRBD1. Germline CDR1 and CDR2: MRHNA and SNTAGT. The trim removed 2 bases at V and 3 bases at J, leaving 8 bases unmatched. There are 17 residues in the CDR3. Here the CDR3 reads CASSDLRDRGWTDTQYF. The CDR3 coding sequence is TGTGCCAGCAGTGACCTCCGGGACAGGGGTTGGACAGATACGCAGTATTTT.

This clone was seen more than once but under ten times. The chain employs TRBV7-2 and TRBJ2-7; the D call may be TRBD1 or TRBD2 (5 bases each). V was clipped by 8 bases and J by 5 bases, with 13 bases between them. The germline V gene has CDR1 SGHTA and CDR2 FQGNSA. The CDR3 has 12 residues. CDR3 sequence (DNA): TGTGCCAGCGGGACCTCAGAGGACGAGCAGTACTTC. Translated: CASGTSEDEQYF.

CDR3 in DNA: TGTGCCAGCTCACCACAACGACCGGGACTAGCGGAAAGCTCCTACGAGCAGTACTTC. Protein: CASSPQRPGLAESSYEQYF. V usage is TRBV18 and J usage is TRBJ2-7; 11 bases are a match to TRBD2. CDR1 is KGHSH and CDR2 is LQKENI in the germline V gene. The V gene end was trimmed by 1 base and the J gene end by 0 bases; junction bases not matched to a gene: 11. CDR3 length equals 19 residues.

The chain is built from TRBV18 and TRBJ2-5, with 8 positions matching TRBD1. With V trimmed by 3 bases and J by 4 bases, 7 bases remained unmatched. This CDR3 spans 15 amino acids. From germline, CDR1 is KGHSH and CDR2 LQKENI. The CDR3 spells CASSPAGQAGETQYF. CDR3 DNA sequence: TGTGCCAGCTCACCTGCGGGACAGGCGGGAGAGACCCAGTACTTC.

The rearrangement uses TRBV11-2 and TRBJ2-2; D uncertain. CDR3 length: 15 residues. V was clipped by 2 bases and J by 1 base, with 8 bases between them. Germline assignment: CDR1 SGHAT and CDR2 FQNNGV. The CDR3 sequence is CASSLIRMNTGELFF. CDR3 nucleotides: TGTGCCAGCAGCTTAATCAGAATGAACACCGGGGAGCTGTTTTTT.

The V and J genes are TRBV5-4 and TRBJ1-2; no definite D call. V dropped 4 bases and J dropped 4 bases, with 14 bases sitting between them. The V gene's germline CDR1 is SGHNT and CDR2 YYREEE (reference sequence). This CDR3 comprises 14 residues. CDR3 sequence (DNA): TGTGCCAGCAGCGAAAACGGGGTTAGCTATGGCTACACCTTC. It specifies CASSENGVSYGYTF.

This clone was observed a few times. The genes are TRBV19 and TRBJ1-2; D remains ambiguous. Germline values: CDR1 LNHDA, CDR2 SQIVND (reference sequence). This CDR3 is 16 amino acids long. V lost 2 bases to trimming and J lost 5 bases, with 18 bases between them. In DNA form, the CDR3 reads TGTGCCAGTAGTATATGGTCGAGAGGGAAGAGTTATGGCTACACCTTC. Translated, it gives CASSIWSRGKSYGYTF.

The chain carries TRBV6-1 and TRBJ1-2; 7 nucleotides match TRBD1. The length of the CDR3 is 15 residues. Germline V lookup: CDR1 MNHNS, CDR2 SASEGT. Trimming cost V 10 bases and J 1 base; bases outside gene matches: 12. CDR3 region: CATIPQGGLNYGYTF. The CDR3 DNA sequence: TGTGCCACAATTCCTCAGGGGGGCCTTAACTATGGCTACACCTTC.

This rearrangement joins TRBV28 to TRBJ2-5; TRBD1 matches 12 bases. The V gene end was trimmed by 5 bases and the J gene end by 4 bases; junction bases not matched to a gene: 5. Germline CDR1 is MDHEN and CDR2 is SYDVKM. The length of the CDR3 is 15 residues. The DNA of the CDR3 is TGTGCCAGCAGTACGCCGGGACAGGGGGCAGAGACCCAGTACTTC. It translates to CASSTPGQGAETQYF.

The rearrangement joins TRBV18 to TRBJ1-4; D is unclear. Germline V gene sequence: CDR1 KGHSH, CDR2 LQKENI. The germline V and J ends were trimmed by 3 bases and 0 bases, with 8 bases remaining between them. The CDR3 runs to 15 residues. The CDR3 region has the DNA TGTGCCAGCTCACCGTCGGTTGCAACTAATGAAAAACTGTTTTTT. As protein: CASSPSVATNEKLFF.